The clone carrying this T cell receptor (beta chain) was seen a few times. The CDR3 runs to 12 residues. CDR1 and CDR2 from the germline V gene are LNHDA and SQIVND (reference sequence). V dropped 3 bases and J dropped 11; count of bases not matched to a gene: 6. This sample stems from a study of blood T cell repertoires in COVID-19. TCRdb's copy holds only in-frame clones and misses some; the assay was immunoSEQ multiplex PCR. The sample has approximately 250,000 clones, roughly 80% seen once; the top ten hold less than 8%. This clonotype was obtained from a woman aged 50 to 65 with acute or convalescent COVID-19. This sequence joins TRBV19 and TRBJ2-5; 7 bases match TRBD1. The sample was peripheral blood. The CDR3 is CASSIKGTVQYF. In DNA form, the CDR3 reads TGTGCCAGTAGTATCAAAGGGACAGTTCAGTACTTC. The full variable domain, rest sourced from reference TRBV19 and TRBJ2-5, is DGGITQSPKYLFRKEGQNVTLSCEQNLNHDAMYWYRQDPGQGLRLIYYSQIVNDFQKGDIAEGYSVSREKKESFPLTVTSAQKNPTAFYLCASSIKGTVQYFGPGTRLLVL.